The 2 T cell receptor beta chains given below trace back to one sample, sequenced in a study of T cells expressing NK-cell markers. TCRdb processed the 5' RACE reads again and assigns one entry to each CDR3 protein, with no DNA. The sample includes over 13,000 distinct CDR3 sequences. Input material: blood T cells: a sorted CD56 or NKG2C T cell subset, CD4+ or CD8+ T cells, or bulk PBMC T cells (not recorded which). These receptor sequences come from a man aged 18 to 69 in good health.

The chain is built from TRBV4-1 and TRBJ1-1; the TCRdb call, TRBD1, lacks DNA for checking. CDR3 length: 14 residues. Germline V gene sequence: CDR1 MGHRA, CDR2 YSYEKL. The CDR3 loop is CASSLYRENTEAFF.

This chain links TRBV11-2 with TRBJ2-1; TCRdb's D gene call, TRBD2, goes unchecked for lack of DNA. In germline, CDR1 is SGHAT, CDR2 FQNNGV. The CDR3 covers 17 residues. The CDR3 loop is CASSFPQTGTSINEQFF.